This paragraph reports one T cell receptor beta chain. This clone's antigen is unknown. Base qualities were left out, and no much larger clone turns up one base away. These data belong to a study of T cell changes during pregnancy in multiple sclerosis (dated by TCRdb to the late 2010s). Notes on the research overall: The study looked at changes in the T cell repertoire across pregnancy in women with multiple sclerosis.

The library came from the immunoSEQ multiplex PCR assay. TCRdb took over this immuneACCESS table, retaining in-frame rearrangements with V and J assigned. Such tables are incomplete; in checked studies, under half of the missing clones stem from an unresolved V gene, and the remainder is unexplained. The sample includes tens of thousands of clones, with 75% to 90% observed a single time. About 10% of the sample is taken by the ten largest. At the junction V is shortened by 4 bases and J by 4 bases, with 20 bases in between. The germline V gene supplies CDR1 SGHAT and CDR2 FQNNGV. CDR3 length: 16 amino acids, cysteine to phenylalanine. Only the CDR3 portion is preserved as DNA: 48 bases, with reading frame beginning at the first base.

The V and J genes are TRBV11-2 and TRBJ2-7; the D gene is possibly TRBD2, with 5 bases matching. Sequences were derived from CD8+ T cells from peripheral blood mononuclear cells, sampled in the third trimester of pregnancy. The clonotype originates from a female donor with multiple sclerosis, enrolled in a pregnancy study. The CDR3 amino acid sequence is: CASSSVPADIRYEQYF. The DNA sequence is given as TGTGCCAGCAGCTCCGTCCCAGCGGATATAAGGTACGAGCAGTACTTC.